This T cell receptor (beta chain) was captured by sequencing in a study of blood T cell repertoires in COVID-19. Germline lookup yields CDR1 SEHNR and CDR2 FQNEAQ (reference sequence). The CDR3 consists of 14 residues. The V and J ends lost 1 base and 9 bases respectively, with 13 bases between them. Measured with immunoSEQ multiplex PCR; TCRdb has only the in-frame clones, and not every one. Found here are around 35,000 clones, approximately 90% of them singletons; the top ten hold 10% to 15%. The source of this sequence is a man between 60 and 70 years old with active COVID-19. The chain links TRBV7-9 to TRBJ1-5, with D hard to call. The sequencing input was peripheral blood. In DNA form, the CDR3 reads TGTGCCAGCAGCTTAGAACGGGTACTATGGCCCCAGCATTTT. Protein sequence: CASSLERVLWPQHF.